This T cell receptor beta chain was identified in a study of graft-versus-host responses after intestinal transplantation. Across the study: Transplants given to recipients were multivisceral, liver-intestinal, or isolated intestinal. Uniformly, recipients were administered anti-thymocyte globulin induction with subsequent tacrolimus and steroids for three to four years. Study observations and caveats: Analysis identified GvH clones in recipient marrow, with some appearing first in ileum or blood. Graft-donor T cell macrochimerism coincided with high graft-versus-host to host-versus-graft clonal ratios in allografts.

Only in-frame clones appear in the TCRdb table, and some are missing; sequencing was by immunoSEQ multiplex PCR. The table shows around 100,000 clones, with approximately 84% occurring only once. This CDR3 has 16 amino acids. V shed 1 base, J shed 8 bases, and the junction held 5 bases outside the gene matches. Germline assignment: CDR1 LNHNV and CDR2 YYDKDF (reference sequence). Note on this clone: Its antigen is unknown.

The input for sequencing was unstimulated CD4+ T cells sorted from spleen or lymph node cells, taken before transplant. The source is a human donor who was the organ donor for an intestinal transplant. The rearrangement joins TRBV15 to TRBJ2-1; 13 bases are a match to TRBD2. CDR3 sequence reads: CATSRATSGGADEQFF. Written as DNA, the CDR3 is TGTGCCACCAGCAGAGCTACTAGCGGGGGGGCCGATGAGCAGTTCTTC.